This entry describes one T cell receptor beta chain. Antigen specificity is unknown. Built from TCR beta cDNA, the libraries had unique molecular identifiers in them. MiXCR, run by TCRdb on the PCR reads, gives a single entry per CDR3 protein. The repertoire holds about 820,000 distinct CDR3 sequences, with about 53% as singletons. These data belong to a study of post-analysis software for immune sequencing data. Study at large: There were relapsing-remitting, secondary progressive and progressive-relapsing multiple sclerosis among the disease courses included. Findings and limits, study-wide: Normalized Chao1 diversity was significantly reduced in patients versus controls. There were a few TRBV segments more frequent in patients than controls, and TRBV5-6, TRBV5-1 and TRBV20-1 were among them.

V lost 2 bases and J lost 4; bases outside the gene matches: 13. The germline V gene encodes CDR1 PRHDT and CDR2 FYEKMQ (reference sequence). The CDR3 consists of 17 residues. The chain carries TRBV13 and TRBJ2-7, with 8 bases aligning to TRBD1. The sequencing input was blood. This TCR derives from a girl aged 5 to 17 with multiple sclerosis. CDR3 protein: CASSLRRTGPREYEQYF. CDR3 in DNA: TGTGCCAGCAGCTTAAGACGGACAGGGCCTAGGGAATACGAGCAGTACTTC.